Sequencing of this T cell receptor (beta chain) was carried out in a study of T-cell memory formation after mild COVID-19. Whole-study context: There were largely donor-specific TCR clusters. Overall study findings and caveats: For second-wave clones that peaked at day 37, SARS-CoV-2 specificity went unverified.

Regarding this clonotype: Its specificity is not known.

The 5'RACE method, run with constant-segment primers, produced TCR alpha and TCR beta cDNA libraries (carrying sample barcodes and UMIs). MiXCR was run by TCRdb on the 5' RACE reads, yielding one entry per CDR3 protein. The sample shows some 600,000 distinct CDR3 sequences, about 18% of them seen only once. Sequencing was performed on PBMCs or a T cell subset sorted from them (not recorded which). The TCR originated in an adult woman who had mild COVID-19 (a few samples of this study predate the infection). Cell type and time point are not known.

The CDR3 is CATLAGESYEQYF. CDR3 DNA sequence: TGTGCCACTCTAGCGGGAGAGAGCTACGAGCAGTACTTC. The chain recombines TRBV24-1 with TRBJ2-7; 10 bases map to TRBD2. Germline V CDR1 and CDR2: KGHDR, SFDVKD. The CDR3 contains 13 residues. After removal of 10 bases from V and 3 bases from J, the junction contained 5 bases not matched to a gene.